This record looks at one T cell receptor (beta chain) sequence and its context. This sample was included in a study of shared clonotypes between healthy human individuals. Whole-study context: Aged between 18 and 49, the donors were a couple of women and three men.

The V end lost 4 bases, the J end lost 5 bases, and 19 bases lay between the germline ends. The CDR3 is 15 amino acids. The germline CDR1 and CDR2 sequences are SGHKS and YYEKEE (reference sequence). Assay execution proceeded at the deep level. Replicate PCRs from sorted subsets contained approximately 190 ng DNA, which is some 29,000 T cell genomes. Assay: immunoSEQ multiplex PCR; the TCRdb copy retains only in-frame clones and omits some. The sample carries some 2,000,000 clones, 90% to 95% recorded once. This chain connects TRBV5-5 to TRBJ2-7; D may correspond to TRBD1 or TRBD2 (5 bases each). Sequenced sample: naive CD4+ T cells sorted from blood. The sample's subset: CD45RA+ positively selected. The clonotype comes from a man aged 18 to 29 in good health. For the CDR3, the DNA is TGTGCCAGCAGCGCGCTAGAGGGGAGCTACGACGAGCAGTACTTC. Its translation is CASSALEGSYDEQYF.